What follows is one T cell receptor beta chain and its context. Its specificity is not known. This record comes from a study of blood T cells in healthy people across ages. General study results and limits: Greater diversity and more naive CD4+ cells were seen in long-lived donors than in aged donors.

PCR was performed a second time for about 6 to 11 cycles using a sample-barcoded 5' primer and a J-beta primer mix. MiXCR, applied by TCRdb to the 5' RACE reads, yields one record per CDR3 protein. Of approximately 1.5 million distinct CDR3 sequences listed, 40% to 45% were seen once; the top ten hold 4%. Aged roughly 6 to 95, donors were systemically healthy Caucasians from Russia. Trimming left V 5 bases short and J 2 bases short, with 12 bases between. The CDR3 extends over 14 amino acids. Germline V gives CDR1 MNHEY, CDR2 SMNVEV (reference sequence). The chain joins TRBV27 to TRBJ1-2; D uncertain. The sequence came from a woman aged 18-35 years in good health. The material sequenced was blood. The CDR3 sequence is CASSTSYDNYGYTF. The DNA for the CDR3 is TGTGCCAGCAGTACCTCATACGACAACTATGGCTACACCTTC.